Below are 22 T cell receptor beta chains sequenced from a single sample in a study of T cell repertoires in cytomegalovirus infection. TCRdb re-called the reads with MiXCR, one entry per CDR3 protein. The data contain 150,000 to 200,000 distinct CDR3 sequences, 17% of them seen just once; the ten biggest clones take up around 20%. Sequencing was performed on CD8+ T cells from PBMCs. The receptors originated from a human donor in good health (CMV status not recorded). Some clones in this sample may be carry-over from other donors' samples.

This chain connects TRBV12-5 to TRBJ1-1, with 8 nucleotides matching TRBD1. The ends lost 4 bases at V and 1 base at J; junction bases unmatched: 2. The CDR3 covers 14 residues. The germline V gene encodes CDR1 LGHNT and CDR2 FRNRAP. CDR3 residues: CASGWGTGNTEAFF. DNA for the CDR3: TGTGCTAGTGGTTGGGGGACAGGGAACACTGAAGCTTTCTTT.

This clonotype was detected a few times. V usage is TRBV7-3 and J usage is TRBJ2-4; no definite D call. V was cut by 11 bases and J by 6 bases, with 17 bases left in between. The CDR3 consists of 13 residues. Germline CDR1 and CDR2: SGHTA and FQGTGA. CDR3 DNA: TGTGCCTCCGTTGTATCTCCCGGAAACATTCAGTACTTC. This translates into CASVVSPGNIQYF.

This chain links TRBV12-3 or TRBV12-4 with TRBJ2-7; D may be TRBD1 or TRBD2 (6 bases each). The CDR3 length is 13 residues. V was clipped by 7 bases and J by 5 bases, with 15 bases between them. The chain's CDR3 is CASTGASLNEQYF. CDR3 bases: TGTGCCAGCACGGGGGCTTCTCTTAACGAGCAGTACTTC.

This clonotype was seen a few times. The rearrangement links TRBV7-8 to TRBJ2-1; D is possibly TRBD2 (5 bases). Trimming stripped 2 bases from V and 4 bases from J, with 15 bases between. Per germline, CDR1 SGHVS and CDR2 FQNEAQ. CDR3 length equals 16 residues. CDR3 sequence reads: CASSLLSGSIYNEQFF. In DNA form, the CDR3 reads TGTGCCAGCAGCTTACTGTCGGGGAGTATATACAATGAGCAGTTCTTC.

This clonotype was observed a handful of times. V usage is TRBV20-1 and J usage is TRBJ2-1, with TRBD2 as a possible D gene (6 bases). There are 14 residues in the CDR3. CDR1 is DFQATT, CDR2 SNEGSKA, per germline (reference sequence). Trimming cost V 6 bases and J 5 bases, with 17 bases left between them. CDR3 coding DNA: TGCAGTGCCCCGGGCCGGGAGATTGACAATGAGCAGTTCTTC. This translates into CSAPGREIDNEQFF.

CDR3 DNA: TGCGCCAGCAGCCAGGGAAGACAGGGCCGCTCCTACGAGCAGTACTTC. Its translation is CASSQGRQGRSYEQYF. The chain couples TRBV4-3 to TRBJ2-7; 7 nucleotides align to TRBD1. CDR1 and CDR2 from the germline V gene are LGHNA and YSLEER. The CDR3 length is 16 residues. The V and J ends lost 3 bases and 0 bases, in that order; junction bases with no gene match: 8.

V and J are TRBV5-1 and TRBJ2-1, with D possibly being TRBD2 (7 bases). V was trimmed by 4 bases and J by 4 bases, leaving 24 bases between them. The CDR3 is made up of 18 amino acids. Germline V gene data show CDR1 as SGHRS and CDR2 as YFSETQ. In nucleotides, the CDR3 is TGCGCCAGCAGCCCGACGCGAGGGGGACTACGCAAGTACAATGAGCAGTTCTTC. Its protein is CASSPTRGGLRKYNEQFF.

The table lists this clonotype with a few counts. The rearrangement joins TRBV19 to TRBJ1-1, with D hard to call. Germline CDR1 reads LNHDA; CDR2 reads SQIVND (reference sequence). There are 13 residues in the CDR3. Trimming removed 3 bases from V and 2 bases from J, with 7 bases in between. Here the CDR3 reads CASSISGNTEAFF. In DNA, the CDR3 is TGTGCCAGTAGTATCAGCGGAAACACTGAAGCTTTCTTT.

The chain carries TRBV7-2 and TRBJ1-2; 7 nucleotides line up with TRBD1. With V trimmed by 1 base and J by 4 bases, 12 bases remained unmatched. CDR1 is SGHTA and CDR2 is FQGNSA in the germline V gene. The CDR3 covers 17 residues. The CDR3 DNA reads as TGTGCCAGCAGCTTAGATCCCGGGACAGTTTCGTTCTATGGCTACACCTTC. This encodes CASSLDPGTVSFYGYTF. Filled out from reference TRBV7-2 and TRBJ1-2, the complete variable domain reads GAGVSQSPSNKVTEKGKDVELRCDPISGHTALYWYRQSLGQGLEFLIYFQGNSAPDKSGLPSDRFSAERTGGSVSTLTIQRTQQEDSAVYLCASSLDPGTVSFYGYTFGSGTRLTVV.

This clonotype turned up a few times. The chain combines TRBV7-2 with TRBJ1-2, with D unresolved. CDR1 SGHTA and CDR2 FQGNSA come from the germline V gene. Trimming shortened V by 0 bases and J by 7 bases, and 15 bases separated the two germline ends. The CDR3 is 15 amino acids. As DNA, the CDR3 is TGTGCCAGCAGCTTAGCGGCGGGGTCCCGTTCTGGCTACACCTTC. It translates to CASSLAAGSRSGYTF.

V usage is TRBV25-1 and J usage is TRBJ2-1; 10 nucleotides align to TRBD2. CDR3 length equals 18 residues. The germline V gene has CDR1 MGHDK and CDR2 SYGVNS. After removal of 7 bases from V and 4 bases from J, the junction contained 16 bases not matched to a gene. The CDR3 DNA is TGTGCCAGCAACCCGGGACAGAGGACTAGCGGAGCTTACAATGAGCAGTTCTTC. Its protein is CASNPGQRTSGAYNEQFF.

This chain links TRBV6-5 with TRBJ2-1, with 9 nucleotides matching TRBD1. This CDR3 comprises 15 residues. Germline CDR1 and CDR2: MNHEY and SVGAGI. With V trimmed by 5 bases and J by 6 bases, 8 bases remained unmatched. CDR3: CASSVGQGLGNEQFF. The CDR3 DNA is TGTGCCAGCAGTGTGGGACAGGGCTTGGGCAATGAGCAGTTCTTC.

This clonotype was seen only a few times. V usage is TRBV7-9 and J usage is TRBJ2-3; D gene unclear. Between the trimmed V and J ends, which lost 1 base and 6 bases, there was a span of 5 bases. The germline V gene has CDR1 SEHNR and CDR2 FQNEAQ (reference sequence). The CDR3 sequence is 12 residues long. The CDR3 DNA is TGTGCCAGCAGCTTAGTGCCGGATACGCAGTATTTT. The encoded protein is CASSLVPDTQYF.

The V and J genes are TRBV6-2 or TRBV6-3 and TRBJ2-1; D not resolved. The CDR3 is 17 amino acids. V was trimmed by 0 bases and J by 0 bases, leaving 12 bases between them. The germline V gene encodes CDR1 MNHEY and CDR2 SVGEGT. The CDR3 loop reads CASSYSRHIGSYNEQFF. CDR3 coding DNA: TGTGCCAGCAGTTACTCTCGCCACATCGGCTCCTACAATGAGCAGTTCTTC.

Regarding this clonotype: A much larger clone lies one base from this, so it may be a read error. This chain connects TRBV11-2 to TRBJ2-1; no reliable D call. The CDR3 has 12 residues. The germline V gene encodes CDR1 SGHAT and CDR2 FQNNGV. The CDR3 spells CASSWAYNELFF. The CDR3 coding sequence is TGTGCCAGCAGCTGGGCCTACAATGAGCTGTTCTTC.

As DNA, the CDR3 is TGTGCCAGCAGTTACGGAGGGACAGGGACTACCACCGGGGAGCTGTTTTTT. Translating gives CASSYGGTGTTTGELFF. The gene calls are TRBV6-6 and TRBJ2-2, with TRBD1 identical over 9 bases. V lost 2 bases, J lost 4 bases, and 8 bases stayed unmatched. This CDR3 region has 17 residues. Germline V gene sequence: CDR1 MNHNY, CDR2 SVGAGI (reference sequence).

The chain links TRBV2 to TRBJ2-4; D may be TRBD1 (7 bases). Deletions cut 1 base from V and 4 bases from J, with 17 bases between. This CDR3 has 17 amino acids. CDR1 and CDR2 from the germline V gene are SNHLY and FYNNEI. The CDR3 coding sequence is TGTGCCAGCAGTGAAGACATTCGGACAGGAGGGAAAAACATTCAGTACTTC. This encodes CASSEDIRTGGKNIQYF.

This clonotype was counted at least ten times. The chain is built from TRBV12-3 or TRBV12-4 and TRBJ1-2; the D is unclear. V lost 7 bases to trimming and J lost 5 bases, with 23 bases between them. The CDR3 runs 16 residues. The CDR3 sequence: CASTSRAGDRFYGYTF. For the CDR3, the DNA is TGTGCCAGCACCTCTCGGGCAGGCGATCGATTTTATGGCTACACCTTC.

This clonotype was seen at least ten times. The chain is built from TRBV7-2 and TRBJ2-7; maybe TRBD1 (6 bases). CDR1 and CDR2 from the germline V gene are SGHTA and FQGNSA. The V end was cut by 3 bases, the J end by 3 bases, with 12 bases between. The CDR3 is made up of 14 amino acids. Written as DNA, the CDR3 is TGTGCCAGCAGCTTTCGACAGGACCTCTACGAGCAGTACTTC. Its protein is CASSFRQDLYEQYF.

In this sample, this clonotype turned up a few times. The V and J genes are TRBV4-2 and TRBJ1-1, with 11 bases identical to TRBD1. CDR3 length equals 16 residues. CDR1 is LGHNA, CDR2 YNFKEQ, per germline. J gave up 6 bases and V 2 bases, and 8 bases lay outside the gene matches. Here the CDR3 DNA reads TGTGCCAGCAGCCAAAGGAGGACAGGGGGCGATGCTGAAGCTTTCTTT. Its protein is CASSQRRTGGDAEAFF.

CDR3 sequence reads: CASSSSLGGGRGYTF. The CDR3 DNA follows: TGTGCCAGCAGCTCCTCCCTGGGGGGGGGACGTGGCTACACCTTC. The V and J genes are TRBV7-2 and TRBJ1-2; TRBD1 is a possible D gene (5 bases). V gave up 4 bases and J gave up 7 bases, with 19 bases separating them. The CDR3 is made up of 15 amino acids. CDR1 SGHTA and CDR2 FQGNSA come from the germline V gene.

This chain links TRBV11-2 with TRBJ2-3; D perhaps matches TRBD2 (5 bases). Trimming took 4 bases from V and 6 from J, leaving 11 bases between them. The CDR3 totals 13 residues. CDR1 and CDR2 (germline): SGHAT, FQNNGV. The CDR3 loop is CASSSTGEDTQYF. The CDR3 DNA reads TGTGCCAGCAGCTCTACCGGGGAGGATACGCAGTATTTT.